This TCR beta chain derives from a study of blood T cell repertoires in COVID-19. Study-wide background: Whether acute or convalescent, the COVID-19 samples came from the United States, Italy and Spain. From T cells, B-cell-depleted T cells, or PBMCs came the material, which was cDNA or gDNA.

Source study methods: Reference gene primer amplification in the assay estimated nucleated cell counts. Clones were read by immunoSEQ multiplex PCR, and TCRdb kept only the in-frame ones, dropping some. D and trimming were read from the DNA, whereas the V and J calls and clone size are those reported in that table. The data hold roughly 250,000 clones, with roughly 89% observed a single time. Trimming cost V 3 bases and J 7 bases, with 12 bases left between them. CDR1 is LGHDT, CDR2 YNNKEL, per germline (reference sequence). There are 14 residues in the CDR3. This TCR came from a woman aged 40 to 49 who had recovered from COVID-19. V is TRBV3-1 (or the pseudogene TRBV3-2) and J is TRBJ1-4; D call uncertain. Sequencing was performed on peripheral blood. The CDR3 is CASSQRDIGEKLFF. In nucleotides, the CDR3 is TGTGCCAGCAGCCAGAGGGATATAGGTGAAAAACTGTTTTTT.